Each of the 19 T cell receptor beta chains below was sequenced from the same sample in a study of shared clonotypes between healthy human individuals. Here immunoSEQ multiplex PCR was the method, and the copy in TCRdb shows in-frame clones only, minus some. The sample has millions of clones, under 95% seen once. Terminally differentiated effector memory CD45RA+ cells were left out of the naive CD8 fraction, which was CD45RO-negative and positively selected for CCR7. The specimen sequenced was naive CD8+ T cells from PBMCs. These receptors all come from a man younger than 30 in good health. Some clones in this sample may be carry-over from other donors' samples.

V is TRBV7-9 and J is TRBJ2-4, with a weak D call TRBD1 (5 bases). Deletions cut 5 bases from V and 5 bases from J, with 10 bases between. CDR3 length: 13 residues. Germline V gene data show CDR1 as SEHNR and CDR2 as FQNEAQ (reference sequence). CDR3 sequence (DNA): TGTGCCAGCAGCCAAGGGGCAGAAAACATTCAGTACTTC. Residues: CASSQGAENIQYF.

CDR3 nucleotides: TGTGCCAGCAGGGAACTGGCATCCTACGAGCAGTACTTC. It encodes CASRELASYEQYF. The rearrangement uses TRBV6-1 and TRBJ2-5, with unresolved D. The J call may not be correct, given that the DNA end is closer to TRBJ2-7. CDR1 is MNHNS and CDR2 is SASEGT in the germline V gene. This CDR3 comprises 13 residues.

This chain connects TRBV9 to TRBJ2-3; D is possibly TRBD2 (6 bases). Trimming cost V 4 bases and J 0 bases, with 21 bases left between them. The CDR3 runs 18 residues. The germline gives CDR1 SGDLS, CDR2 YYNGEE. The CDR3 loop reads CASSFRMGGGGSTDTQYF. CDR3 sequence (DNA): TGTGCCAGCAGCTTCCGAATGGGAGGTGGCGGGAGCACAGATACGCAGTATTTT.

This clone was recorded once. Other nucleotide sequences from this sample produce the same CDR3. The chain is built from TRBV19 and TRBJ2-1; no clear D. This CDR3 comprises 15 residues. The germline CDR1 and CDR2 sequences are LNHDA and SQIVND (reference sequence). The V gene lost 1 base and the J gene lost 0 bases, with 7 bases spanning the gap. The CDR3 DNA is TGTGCCAGTAGTATAGCAGGCTACTCCTACAATGAGCAGTTCTTC. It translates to CASSIAGYSYNEQFF.

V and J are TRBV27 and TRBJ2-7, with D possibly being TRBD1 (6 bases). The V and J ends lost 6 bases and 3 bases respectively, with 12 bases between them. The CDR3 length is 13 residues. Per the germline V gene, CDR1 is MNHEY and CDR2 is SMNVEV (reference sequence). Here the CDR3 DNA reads TGTGCCAGCAGCAACACAGGGTTCTACGAGCAGTACTTC. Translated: CASSNTGFYEQYF.

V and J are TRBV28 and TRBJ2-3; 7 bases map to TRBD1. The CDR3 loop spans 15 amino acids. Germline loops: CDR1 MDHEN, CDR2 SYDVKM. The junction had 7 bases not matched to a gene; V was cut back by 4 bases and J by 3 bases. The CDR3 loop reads CASSSISGGTDTQYF. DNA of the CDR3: TGTGCCAGCAGTTCGATCTCAGGGGGAACAGATACGCAGTATTTT. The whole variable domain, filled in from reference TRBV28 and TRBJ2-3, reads DVKVTQSSRYLVKRTGEKVFLECVQDMDHENMFWYRQDPGLGLRLIYFSYDVKMKEKGDIPEGYSVSREKKERFSLILESASTNQTSMYLCASSSISGGTDTQYFGPGTRLTVL.

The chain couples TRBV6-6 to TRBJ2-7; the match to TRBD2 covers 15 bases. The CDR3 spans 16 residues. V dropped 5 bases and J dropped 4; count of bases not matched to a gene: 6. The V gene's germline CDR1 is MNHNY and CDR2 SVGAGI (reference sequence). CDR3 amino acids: CASSRTSGRASYEQYF. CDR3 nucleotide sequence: TGTGCCAGCAGTAGGACTAGCGGGAGGGCCTCGTACGAGCAGTACTTC.

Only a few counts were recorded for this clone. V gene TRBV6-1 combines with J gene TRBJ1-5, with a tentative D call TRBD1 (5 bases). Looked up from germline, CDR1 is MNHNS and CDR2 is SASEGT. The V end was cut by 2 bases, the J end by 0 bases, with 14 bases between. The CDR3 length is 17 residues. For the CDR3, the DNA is TGTGCCAGCAGTGAACTAACGGGACGGTATAGCAATCAGCCCCAGCATTTT. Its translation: CASSELTGRYSNQPQHF.

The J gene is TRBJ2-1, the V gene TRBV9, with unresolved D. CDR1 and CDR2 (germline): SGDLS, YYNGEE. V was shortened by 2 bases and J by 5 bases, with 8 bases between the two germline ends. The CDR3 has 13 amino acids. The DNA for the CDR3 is TGTGCCAGCAGCGTCACAGACGACAATGAGCAGTTCTTC. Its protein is CASSVTDDNEQFF.

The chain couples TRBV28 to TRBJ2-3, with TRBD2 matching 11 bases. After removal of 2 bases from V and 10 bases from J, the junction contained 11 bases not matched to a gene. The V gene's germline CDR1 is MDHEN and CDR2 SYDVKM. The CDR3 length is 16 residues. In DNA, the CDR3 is TGTGCCAGCAGTTTACTAGCGGGGGGTGTAAATCACGCGCAGTATTTT. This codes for CASSLLAGGVNHAQYF.

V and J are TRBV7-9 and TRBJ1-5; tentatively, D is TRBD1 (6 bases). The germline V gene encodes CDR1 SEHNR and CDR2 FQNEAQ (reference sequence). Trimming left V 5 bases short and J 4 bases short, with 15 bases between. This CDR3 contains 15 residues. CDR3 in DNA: TGTGCCAGCAGCCGCGGTAGGACAGCAAATCAGCCCCAGCATTTT. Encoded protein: CASSRGRTANQPQHF.

The CDR3 loop reads CASSSKDTNRGRTGELFF. For the CDR3, the DNA is TGTGCCAGCAGCTCCAAGGATACCAACAGGGGGAGAACCGGGGAGCTGTTTTTT. This chain uses TRBV7-9 with TRBJ2-2; the match to TRBD1 covers 8 bases. V was pared by 4 bases and J by 5 bases, with 15 bases of the junction left unmatched. The V gene's germline CDR1 is SEHNR and CDR2 FQNEAQ (reference sequence). The CDR3 consists of 18 residues.

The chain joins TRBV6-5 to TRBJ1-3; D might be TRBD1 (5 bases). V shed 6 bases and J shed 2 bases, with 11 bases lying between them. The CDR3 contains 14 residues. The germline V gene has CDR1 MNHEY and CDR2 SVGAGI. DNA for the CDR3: TGTGCCAGCAGCCCCCGAGGGGCTGGAAACACCATATATTTT. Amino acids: CASSPRGAGNTIYF.

CDR3 loop: CAIGADLYGYTF. As DNA, the CDR3 is TGTGCCATCGGCGCAGATCTTTATGGCTACACCTTC. The gene calls are TRBV10-3 and TRBJ1-2; D not certain. V was shortened by 8 bases and J by 5 bases, with 12 bases between the two germline ends. Germline V gene sequence: CDR1 ENHRY, CDR2 SYGVKD. The CDR3 has 12 amino acids.

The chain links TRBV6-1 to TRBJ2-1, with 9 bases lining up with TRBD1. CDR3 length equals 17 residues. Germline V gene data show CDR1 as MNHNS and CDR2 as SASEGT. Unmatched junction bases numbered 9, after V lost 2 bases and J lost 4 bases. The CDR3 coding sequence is TGTGCCAGCAGTGAATTTAGTATAGGACAGGGGTACAATGAGCAGTTCTTC. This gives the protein CASSEFSIGQGYNEQFF.

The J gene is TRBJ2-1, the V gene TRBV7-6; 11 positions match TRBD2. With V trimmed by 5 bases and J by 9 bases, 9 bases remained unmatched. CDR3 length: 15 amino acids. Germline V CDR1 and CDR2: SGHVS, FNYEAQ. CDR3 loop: CASSALAGGSLEQFF. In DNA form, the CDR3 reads TGTGCCAGCAGCGCCCTAGCGGGAGGCTCCCTTGAGCAGTTCTTC. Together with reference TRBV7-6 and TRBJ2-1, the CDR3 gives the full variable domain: GAGVSQSPRYKVTKRGQDVALRCDPISGHVSLYWYRQALGQGPEFLTYFNYEAQQDKSGLPNDRFSAERPEGSISTLTIQRTEQRDSAMYRCASSALAGGSLEQFFGPGTRLTVL.

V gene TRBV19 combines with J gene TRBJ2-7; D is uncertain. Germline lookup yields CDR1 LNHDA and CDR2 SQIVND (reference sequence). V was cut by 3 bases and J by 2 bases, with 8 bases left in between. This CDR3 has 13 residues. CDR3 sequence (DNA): TGTGCCAGTAGTATGAAAGGTGCCTACGAGCAGTACTTC. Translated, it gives CASSMKGAYEQYF.

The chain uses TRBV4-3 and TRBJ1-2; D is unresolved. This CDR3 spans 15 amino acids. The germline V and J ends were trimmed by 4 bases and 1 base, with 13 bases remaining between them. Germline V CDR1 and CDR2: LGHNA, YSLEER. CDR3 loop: CASSPYRGSNYGYTF. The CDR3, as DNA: TGCGCCAGCAGCCCCTACCGTGGAAGTAACTATGGCTACACCTTC.

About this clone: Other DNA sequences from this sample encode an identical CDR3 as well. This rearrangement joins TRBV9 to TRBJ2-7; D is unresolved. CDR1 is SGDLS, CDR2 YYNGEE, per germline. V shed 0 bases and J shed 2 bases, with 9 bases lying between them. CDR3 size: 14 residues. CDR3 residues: CASSVGDGAYEQYF. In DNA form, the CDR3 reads TGTGCCAGCAGCGTAGGTGACGGAGCCTACGAGCAGTACTTC.